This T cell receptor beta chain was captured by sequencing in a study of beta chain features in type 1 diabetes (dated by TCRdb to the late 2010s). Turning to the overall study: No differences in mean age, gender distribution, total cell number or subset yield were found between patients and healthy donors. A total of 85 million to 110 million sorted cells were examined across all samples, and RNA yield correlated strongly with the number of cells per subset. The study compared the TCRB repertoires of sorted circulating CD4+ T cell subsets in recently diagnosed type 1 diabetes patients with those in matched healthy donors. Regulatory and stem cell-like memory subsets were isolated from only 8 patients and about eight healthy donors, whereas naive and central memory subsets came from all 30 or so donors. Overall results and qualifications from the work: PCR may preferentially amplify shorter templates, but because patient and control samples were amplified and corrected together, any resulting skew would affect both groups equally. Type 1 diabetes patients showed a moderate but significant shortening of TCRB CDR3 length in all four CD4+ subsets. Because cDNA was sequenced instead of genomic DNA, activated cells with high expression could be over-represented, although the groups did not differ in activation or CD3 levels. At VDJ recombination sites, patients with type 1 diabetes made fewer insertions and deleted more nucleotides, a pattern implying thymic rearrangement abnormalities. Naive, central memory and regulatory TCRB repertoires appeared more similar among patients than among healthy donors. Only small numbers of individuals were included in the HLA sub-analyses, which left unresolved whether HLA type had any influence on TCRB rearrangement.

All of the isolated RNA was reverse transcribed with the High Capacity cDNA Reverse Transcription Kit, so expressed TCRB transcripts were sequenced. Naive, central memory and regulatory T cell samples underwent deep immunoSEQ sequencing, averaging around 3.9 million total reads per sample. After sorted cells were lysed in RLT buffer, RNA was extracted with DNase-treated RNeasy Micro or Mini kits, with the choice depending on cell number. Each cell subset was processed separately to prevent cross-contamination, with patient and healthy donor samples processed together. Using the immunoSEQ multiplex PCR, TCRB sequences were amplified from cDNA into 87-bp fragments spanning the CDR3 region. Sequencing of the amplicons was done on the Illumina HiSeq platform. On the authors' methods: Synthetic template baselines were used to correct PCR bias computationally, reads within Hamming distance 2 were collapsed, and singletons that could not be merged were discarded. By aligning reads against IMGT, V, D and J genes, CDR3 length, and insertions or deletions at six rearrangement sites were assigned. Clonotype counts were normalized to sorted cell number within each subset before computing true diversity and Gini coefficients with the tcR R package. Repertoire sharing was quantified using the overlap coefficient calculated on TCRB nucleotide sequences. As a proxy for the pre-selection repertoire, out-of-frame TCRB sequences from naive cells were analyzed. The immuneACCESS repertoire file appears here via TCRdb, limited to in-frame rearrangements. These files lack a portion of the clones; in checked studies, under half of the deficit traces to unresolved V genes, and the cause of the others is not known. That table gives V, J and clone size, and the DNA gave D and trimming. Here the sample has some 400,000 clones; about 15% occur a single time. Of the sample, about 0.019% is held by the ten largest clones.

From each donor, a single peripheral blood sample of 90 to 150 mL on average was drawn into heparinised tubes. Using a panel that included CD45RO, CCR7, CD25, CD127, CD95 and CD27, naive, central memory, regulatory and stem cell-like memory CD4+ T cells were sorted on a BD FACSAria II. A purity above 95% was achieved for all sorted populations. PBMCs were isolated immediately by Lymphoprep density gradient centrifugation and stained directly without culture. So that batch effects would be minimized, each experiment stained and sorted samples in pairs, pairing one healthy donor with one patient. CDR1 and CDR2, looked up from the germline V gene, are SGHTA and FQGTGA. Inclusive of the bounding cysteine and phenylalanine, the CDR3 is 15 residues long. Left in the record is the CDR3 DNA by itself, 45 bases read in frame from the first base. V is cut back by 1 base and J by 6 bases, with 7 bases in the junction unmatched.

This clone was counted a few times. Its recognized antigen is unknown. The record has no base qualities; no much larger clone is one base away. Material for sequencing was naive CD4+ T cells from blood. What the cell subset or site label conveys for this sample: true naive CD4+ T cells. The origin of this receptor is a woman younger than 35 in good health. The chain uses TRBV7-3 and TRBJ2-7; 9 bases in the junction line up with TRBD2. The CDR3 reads CASSLSLAGNGEQYF. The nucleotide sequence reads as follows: TGTGCCAGCAGCTTAAGTCTAGCGGGAAATGGCGAGCAGTACTTC.